This passage covers 27 T cell receptor beta chains from one sample sequenced in a study of cytomegalovirus exposure and HLA in healthy donors. Amplification used 60 Vbeta primers and 13 Jbeta primers. Sequenced by immunoSEQ multiplex PCR; TCRdb stores in-frame clones only, minus some. Of about 140,000 clones in the sample, under 70% were seen once. The sequenced sample was PBMCs. The receptors here all came from a young man in good health and CMV-seropositive.

The chain links TRBV19 to TRBJ2-7; a possible D gene is TRBD1 (6 bases). The CDR3 runs to 13 residues. Germline V gene data show CDR1 as LNHDA and CDR2 as SQIVND (reference sequence). V shed 2 bases and J shed 6 bases, with 11 bases lying between them. The CDR3 region has the DNA TGTGCCAGTAGTATAAATACAGGGACCGAGCAGTACTTC. As protein: CASSINTGTEQYF.

This chain connects TRBV7-3 to TRBJ1-5; no definite D call. Germline loops: CDR1 SGHTA, CDR2 FQGTGA. The CDR3 consists of 13 residues. Trimming left V 2 bases short and J 3 bases short, with 5 bases between. CDR3 protein: CASSLGPNQPQHF. DNA for the CDR3: TGTGCCAGCAGCTTAGGCCCCAATCAGCCCCAGCATTTT.

The chain combines TRBV2 with TRBJ1-5; the match to TRBD1 covers 10 bases. Trimming took 3 bases from V and 2 from J; bases not matched to a gene: 13. The length of the CDR3 is 19 residues. The germline gives CDR1 SNHLY, CDR2 FYNNEI. The CDR3 DNA follows: TGTGCCAGCAGTGATACCGGGACAGGGGCCTATAGCGGCAATCAGCCCCAGCATTTT. Its translation: CASSDTGTGAYSGNQPQHF. The whole variable domain, remainder taken from reference TRBV2 and TRBJ1-5, is EPEVTQTPSHQVTQMGQEVILRCVPISNHLYFYWYRQILGQKVEFLVSFYNNEISEKSEIFDDQFSVERPDGSNFTLKIRSTKLEDSAMYFCASSDTGTGAYSGNQPQHFGDGTRLSIL.

The chain is built from TRBV18 and TRBJ1-1; no clear D gene. With 2 bases removed from V and 1 base from J, the gap between germline ends came to 11 bases. From germline, CDR1 is KGHSH and CDR2 LQKENI. The CDR3 sequence is 15 residues long. This chain's CDR3 is CASSPRAPSNTEAFF. The CDR3, as DNA: TGTGCCAGCTCACCAAGAGCCCCGTCGAACACTGAAGCTTTCTTT.

The chain has TRBV2 and TRBJ2-1; TRBD2 matches 11 bases. The length of the CDR3 is 16 residues. Trimming took 3 bases from V and 7 from J; bases not matched to a gene: 8. Germline CDR1 is SNHLY and CDR2 is FYNNEI. The CDR3 protein is CASSDPGTSGLNEQFF. CDR3 nucleotide sequence: TGTGCCAGCAGTGACCCCGGGACTAGCGGTCTAAATGAGCAGTTCTTC.

This chain connects TRBV9 to TRBJ1-3; TRBD1 agrees at 8 bases. This CDR3 is 14 amino acids long. V shed 3 bases and J 3 bases; nucleotides not matched to a gene: 2. The V gene's germline CDR1 is SGDLS and CDR2 YYNGEE. The chain's CDR3 is CASSADRDGNTIYF. The CDR3 DNA follows: TGTGCCAGCAGCGCGGACAGGGATGGAAACACCATATATTTT.

The chain couples TRBV1 to TRBJ2-1; TRBD2, as called in the table, went unchecked against the DNA. TRBV1 is termed a pseudogene. This CDR3 region has 20 residues. This CDR3 is CTSSLTRIAGGPRGRNEQFF. The CDR3 region has the DNA TGCACCAGCAGCCTTACCCGAATAGCGGGAGGGCCCAGGGGGCGGAATGAGCAGTTCTTC.

The chain joins TRBV6-5 to TRBJ1-2; maybe TRBD1 (5 bases). V lost 1 base and J lost 4, with 10 bases in between. CDR1 MNHEY and CDR2 SVGAGI come from the germline V gene. The CDR3 extends over 14 amino acids. CDR3 bases: TGTGCCAGCAGTTACTTGCGGGGGATCTATGGCTACACCTTC. It is translated as CASSYLRGIYGYTF.

The chain is built from TRBV19 and TRBJ2-2; 9 bases fit TRBD2. This CDR3 is 14 amino acids long. Germline CDR1 reads LNHDA; CDR2 reads SQIVND (reference sequence). V shed 6 bases, J shed 6 bases, and the junction held 5 bases outside the gene matches. The CDR3 DNA follows: TGTGCCAGTAGCTCAGCGGGAGGTTCCGGGGAGCTGTTTTTT. Protein product: CASSSAGGSGELFF.

This clone was counted once. V is TRBV18 and J is TRBJ1-2, with 7 positions matching TRBD1. Germline loops: CDR1 KGHSH, CDR2 LQKENI. J was trimmed by 6 bases and V by 4 bases; bases with no gene match: 5. This CDR3 has 13 amino acids. The CDR3 protein is CASSLGTADGYTF. The CDR3 bases are TGTGCCAGCTCACTCGGGACAGCCGATGGCTACACCTTC.

The chain links TRBV7-7 to TRBJ2-2; 8 bases align to TRBD1. Germline loops: CDR1 SSHAT, CDR2 FNYEAQ (reference sequence). With 5 bases clipped from V and 3 bases from J, the junction kept 11 bases outside the gene matches. The CDR3 length is 17 residues. The CDR3 here is CASSNRPGQGDTGELFF. The CDR3 DNA reads as TGTGCCAGCAGCAATCGACCCGGACAGGGCGACACCGGGGAGCTGTTTTTT.

A few counts support this clone. The chain is built from TRBV19 and TRBJ2-1, with 12 bases lining up with TRBD1. J lost 8 bases, V lost 2 bases, and 7 bases had no gene match. The germline CDR1 and CDR2 sequences are LNHDA and SQIVND (reference sequence). The CDR3 runs to 16 residues. The CDR3 nucleotides are TGTGCCAGTAGTATAATTGGGACAGGGGGCGCGGATGAGCAGTTCTTC. It yields the protein CASSIIGTGGADEQFF.

The chain joins TRBV28 to TRBJ2-5, with a weak D call TRBD2 (7 bases). The ends were cut back, 5 bases at V and 2 bases at J, with 18 bases in the middle. The CDR3 contains 16 residues. Germline values: CDR1 MDHEN, CDR2 SYDVKM. The CDR3 region has the DNA TGTGCCAGCAGTGCCTGGGGGGGCGGGGCGCAAGAGACCCAGTACTTC. This gives the protein CASSAWGGGAQETQYF.

The chain couples TRBV29-1 to TRBJ2-3, with a possible D match to TRBD1 (6 bases). CDR1 and CDR2 from the germline V gene are SQVTM and ANQGSEA. V lost 4 bases and J lost 4, with 12 bases in between. The CDR3 runs to 13 residues. The CDR3 DNA follows: TGCAGCGTTGTAGGGGGAGCATCAGATACGCAGTATTTT. It encodes CSVVGGASDTQYF.

This clone appeared a few times. V and J are TRBV2 and TRBJ2-3, with TRBD2 identical over 12 bases. The germline gives CDR1 SNHLY, CDR2 FYNNEI. V lost 8 bases to trimming and J lost 4 bases; unmatched junction nucleotides: 4. The CDR3 is 14 residues long. CDR3 amino acids: CASQTSGSSDTQYF. CDR3 nucleotides: TGTGCCAGCCAGACTAGCGGGAGTTCAGATACGCAGTATTTT. Together with reference TRBV2 and TRBJ2-3, the CDR3 gives the full variable domain: EPEVTQTPSHQVTQMGQEVILRCVPISNHLYFYWYRQILGQKVEFLVSFYNNEISEKSEIFDDQFSVERPDGSNFTLKIRSTKLEDSAMYFCASQTSGSSDTQYFGPGTRLTVL.

This chain joins TRBV30 and TRBJ1-4; D possibly corresponds to TRBD1 (5 bases). The CDR3 totals 15 residues. V dropped 6 bases and J dropped 5 bases, with 19 bases sitting between them. CDR1 GTSNPN and CDR2 SVGIG come from the germline V gene (reference sequence). CDR3 loop: CACETLGGSNEKLFF. CDR3 in DNA: TGTGCCTGCGAGACACTGGGGGGGTCCAATGAAAAACTGTTTTTT.

This chain links TRBV5-1 with TRBJ1-2; maybe TRBD1 (6 bases). CDR3 size: 14 residues. Germline V gene data show CDR1 as SGHRS and CDR2 as YFSETQ. Deletions cut 3 bases from V and 3 bases from J, with 12 bases between. For the CDR3, the DNA is TGCGCCAGCAGCTGGACAGTATTCGACTATGGCTACACCTTC. Translated: CASSWTVFDYGYTF. Full variable domain (rest looked up from reference TRBV5-1 and TRBJ1-2): KAGVTQTPRYLIKTRGQQVTLSCSPISGHRSVSWYQQTPGQGLQFLFEYFSETQRNKGNFPGRFSGRQFSNSRSEMNVSTLELGDSALYLCASSWTVFDYGYTFGSGTRLTVV.

The chain employs TRBV2 and TRBJ2-2; D is perhaps TRBD2 (6 bases). The CDR3 is 15 amino acids. V lost 8 bases and J 0 bases, leaving 13 bases between the germline ends. Germline assignment: CDR1 SNHLY and CDR2 FYNNEI. As DNA, the CDR3 is TGTGCCAGCTCCGCGCGGGGTACGAACACCGGGGAGCTGTTTTTT. It encodes CASSARGTNTGELFF.

The CDR3 nucleotides read TGTGCCAGCACTCAAAAACCGGGACAGGGGGCCGAGCAGTACTTC. This translates into CASTQKPGQGAEQYF. The J gene is TRBJ2-5, the V gene TRBV6-6; 12 bases are shared with TRBD1. The assigned J gene may be wrong: the sequence end matches TRBJ2-7 better. Germline CDR1 MNHNY, CDR2 SVGAGI (reference sequence). CDR3 size: 15 residues.

The rearrangement uses TRBV6-1 and TRBJ2-1; perhaps TRBD1 as D (6 bases). The germline V and J ends were trimmed by 2 bases and 1 base, with 9 bases remaining between them. The CDR3 spans 15 residues. The germline CDR1 and CDR2 sequences are MNHNS and SASEGT. The CDR3 sequence: CASSETGYSYNEQFF. The CDR3 bases are TGTGCCAGCAGTGAAACAGGGTATTCCTACAATGAGCAGTTCTTC.

The J gene is TRBJ1-1, the V gene TRBV6-1, with D possibly being TRBD1 (5 bases). CDR3 length equals 14 residues. The germline V gene encodes CDR1 MNHNS and CDR2 SASEGT. Trimming stripped 2 bases from V and 6 bases from J, with 13 bases between. As DNA, the CDR3 is TGTGCCAGCAGTGAACCGGGGGGACTGCCTGAAGCTTTCTTT. This sequence encodes CASSEPGGLPEAFF.

The chain joins TRBV6-5 to TRBJ1-1, with D tentatively TRBD1 (5 bases). Per the germline V gene, CDR1 is MNHEY and CDR2 is SVGAGI. With 5 bases removed from V and 1 base from J, the gap between germline ends came to 8 bases. This CDR3 is built from 13 residues. CDR3 in amino acids: CASSGAGNTEAFF. CDR3 in DNA: TGTGCCAGCAGTGGGGCAGGGAACACTGAAGCTTTCTTT.

This sequence joins TRBV18 and TRBJ2-5; 11 nucleotides match TRBD2. The CDR3 runs 14 residues. J was trimmed by 7 bases and V by 0 bases; bases with no gene match: 1. Per germline, CDR1 KGHSH and CDR2 LQKENI. DNA for the CDR3: TGTGCCAGCTCACCACCACTAGCGGGAGTGACCCAGTACTTC. Translated: CASSPPLAGVTQYF.

V gene TRBV10-3 combines with J gene TRBJ2-3; TRBD2 agrees at 8 bases. Germline V gene sequence: CDR1 ENHRY, CDR2 SYGVKD. CDR3 length: 15 residues. V was pared by 4 bases and J by 5 bases, with 8 bases of the junction left unmatched. The CDR3 DNA is TGTGCCATCAGTGGGCGGGAGGAGAGGGAAGATACGCAGTATTTT. It encodes CAISGREEREDTQYF.

A single count supports this clone. V gene TRBV7-6 combines with J gene TRBJ2-3; tentatively, D is TRBD1 (5 bases). Germline lookup yields CDR1 SGHVS and CDR2 FNYEAQ. This CDR3 comprises 11 residues. V shed 5 bases and J shed 5 bases, with 5 bases lying between them. DNA for the CDR3: TGTGCCAGCAGCGACAGAGATACGCAGTATTTT. This encodes CASSDRDTQYF.

The chain employs TRBV7-7 and TRBJ1-2; no clear D. The CDR3 runs 16 residues. V lost 3 bases and J 6 bases, leaving 20 bases between the germline ends. CDR1 and CDR2 from the germline V gene are SSHAT and FNYEAQ (reference sequence). CDR3 in amino acids: CASSFPPKWRSDGYTF. The CDR3 bases are TGTGCCAGCAGCTTTCCCCCCAAGTGGAGGTCGGATGGCTACACCTTC.

The rearrangement joins TRBV25-1 to TRBJ2-1, with D possibly TRBD1 on 7 matching bases. The CDR3 contains 15 residues. V was shortened by 1 base and J by 9 bases, with 16 bases between the two germline ends. In germline, CDR1 is MGHDK, CDR2 SYGVNS. The CDR3 region has the DNA TGTGCCAGCAGTGAATGGGGGCAGGGGGGCCTTGAGCAGTTCTTC. Translating gives CASSEWGQGGLEQFF. Full variable domain (rest looked up from reference TRBV25-1 and TRBJ2-1): EADIYQTPRYLVIGTGKKITLECSQTMGHDKMYWYQQDPGMELHLIHYSYGVNSTEKGDLSSESTVSRIRTEHFPLTLESARPSHTSQYLCASSEWGQGGLEQFFGPGTRLTVL.